Below, 20 T cell receptor beta chains from the same sample are listed, as sequenced in a study of blood T cell repertoires in COVID-19. Produced via immunoSEQ multiplex PCR; TCRdb's table is partial and in-frame only. The sample lists a few hundred thousand clones, 90% occurring once. Sequencing was carried out using peripheral blood. The receptors come from a woman aged 25-40 years with COVID-19, enrolled during active disease.

The V gene is TRBV6-2 or TRBV6-3, the J gene TRBJ2-1; TRBD2 aligns across 7 bases. Germline V gene lookup returns CDR1 MNHEY and CDR2 SVGEGT. This CDR3 contains 18 residues. Trimming at V came to 4 bases and at J to 1 base, leaving 13 bases not matched to a gene. Here the CDR3 reads CASSWFFGPSGSYNEQFF. The CDR3 DNA is TGTGCCAGCAGTTGGTTTTTTGGTCCTAGCGGTTCCTACAATGAGCAGTTCTTC.

CDR3 loop: CASSQEGQGRSYNSPLHF. DNA for the CDR3: TGCGCCAGCAGCCAGGAAGGACAGGGGCGCTCCTATAATTCACCCCTCCACTTT. The J gene is TRBJ1-6, the V gene TRBV4-1, with 9 bases aligning to TRBD1. Germline-derived CDR1 and CDR2 are MGHRA and YSYEKL. With 3 bases clipped from V and 0 bases from J, the junction kept 6 bases outside the gene matches. The CDR3 is 18 residues long.

The chain joins TRBV6-5 to TRBJ1-1, with 7 bases matching TRBD1. Germline V gives CDR1 MNHEY, CDR2 SVGAGI. CDR3 length: 13 residues. The V segment lost 3 bases and the J segment 9 bases; nucleotides outside the gene matches: 7. This chain's CDR3 is CASSYASGGKAFF. The DNA for the CDR3 is TGTGCCAGCAGTTATGCGTCAGGGGGAAAAGCTTTCTTT.

The chain combines TRBV30 with TRBJ2-2; D gene ambiguous. Looked up from germline, CDR1 is GTSNPN and CDR2 is SVGIG (reference sequence). The CDR3 is 13 amino acids. The germline V and J ends were trimmed by 1 base and 2 bases, with 5 bases remaining between them. The CDR3 reads CAWSAFNTGELFF. CDR3 nucleotides: TGTGCCTGGAGTGCCTTTAACACCGGGGAGCTGTTTTTT. Filled out from reference TRBV30 and TRBJ2-2, the complete variable domain reads SQTIHQWPATLVQPVGSPLSLECTVEGTSNPNLYWYRQAAGRGLQLLFYSVGIGQISSEVPQNLSASRPQDRQFILSSKKLLLSDSGFYLCAWSAFNTGELFFGEGSRLTVL.

The chain carries TRBV19 and TRBJ1-3, with D possibly matching TRBD1 (5 bases). This CDR3 region has 14 residues. Trimming removed 5 bases from V and 4 bases from J, with 12 bases in between. The V gene's germline CDR1 is LNHDA and CDR2 SQIVND (reference sequence). The CDR3 bases are TGTGCCAGTAGTCCTCAGGGTATCGGAAACACCATATATTTT. Residues: CASSPQGIGNTIYF.

The chain is built from TRBV30 and TRBJ1-2; no reliable D call. Germline V gene lookup returns CDR1 GTSNPN and CDR2 SVGIG (reference sequence). V shed 3 bases and J shed 8 bases, with 19 bases lying between them. This CDR3 region has 14 residues. In DNA form, the CDR3 reads TGTGCCTGGAGCCACCCGGCCCGGGTAGGAGGCTACACCTTC. Translating it yields CAWSHPARVGGYTF.

This clone showed up just once. The chain carries TRBV19 and TRBJ1-5; 9 bases align to TRBD1. Germline lookup yields CDR1 LNHDA and CDR2 SQIVND (reference sequence). V shed 7 bases and J 6 bases; nucleotides not matched to a gene: 10. The CDR3 loop spans 15 amino acids. The CDR3 nucleotides are TGTGCCAGTACCCTGGGACAGGGAGGGAGTCAGCCCCAGCATTTT. As protein: CASTLGQGGSQPQHF.

This clone has only a few counts. At the DNA level, this CDR3 is encoded by other sequences in the same sample as well. This rearrangement joins TRBV29-1 to TRBJ1-5; a possible D gene is TRBD1 (5 bases). The germline V gene encodes CDR1 SQVTM and CDR2 ANQGSEA. The CDR3 contains 12 residues. The ends were cut back, 4 bases at V and 2 bases at J, with 6 bases in the middle. The CDR3 DNA follows: TGCAGCGTTGGGGGGGGCAATCAGCCCCAGCATTTT. It encodes CSVGGGNQPQHF.

This chain links TRBV12-5 with TRBJ2-1, with unresolved D. Germline V CDR1 and CDR2: LGHNT, FRNRAP. CDR3 length: 16 residues. Trimming left V 0 bases short and J 0 bases short, with 9 bases between. The CDR3 region is CASGLVGGYSYNEQFF. The CDR3 DNA reads as TGTGCTAGTGGTTTGGTCGGCGGATACTCCTACAATGAGCAGTTCTTC. Full variable domain (rest looked up from reference TRBV12-5 and TRBJ2-1): DARVTQTPRHKVTEMGQEVTMRCQPILGHNTVFWYRQTMMQGLELLAYFRNRAPLDDSGMPKDRFSAEMPDATLATLKIQPSEPRDSAVYFCASGLVGGYSYNEQFFGPGTRLTVL.

J is TRBJ1-2 and V is TRBV10-2; perhaps TRBD1 as D (5 bases). Germline values: CDR1 WSHSY, CDR2 SAAADI. The V gene lost 10 bases and the J gene lost 5 bases, with 14 bases spanning the gap. CDR3 length: 12 amino acids. The CDR3 DNA follows: TGCGCCACCCGGGGGGGAGAGTATGGCTACACCTTC. This sequence encodes CATRGGEYGYTF.

The V call is TRBV19, the J call TRBJ2-7, with TRBD2 as a possible D gene (5 bases). Trimming shortened V by 4 bases and J by 0 bases, and 10 bases separated the two germline ends. This CDR3 has 14 amino acids. Germline assignment: CDR1 LNHDA and CDR2 SQIVND (reference sequence). In DNA form, the CDR3 reads TGTGCCAGTAGTAAAGTGGGAGACTCCTACGAGCAGTACTTC. Amino acid sequence: CASSKVGDSYEQYF.

The rearrangement links TRBV19 to TRBJ1-4; tentative D call: TRBD1 (5 bases). From germline, CDR1 is LNHDA and CDR2 SQIVND (reference sequence). The CDR3 consists of 14 residues. Trimming left V 3 bases short and J 2 bases short, with 7 bases between. The CDR3 sequence: CASSIGGTNEKLFF. CDR3 bases: TGTGCCAGTAGTATCGGGGGGACTAATGAAAAACTGTTTTTT.

This sequence joins TRBV2 and TRBJ2-2; 11 nucleotides agree with TRBD1. V lost 7 bases, J lost 6 bases, and 7 bases stayed unmatched. From germline, CDR1 is SNHLY and CDR2 FYNNEI. The CDR3 has 15 residues. The DNA for the CDR3 is TGTGCCAGCATGTTGGGGACAGGGGGTTCCGGGGAGCTGTTTTTT. It yields the protein CASMLGTGGSGELFF. The whole variable domain, remainder taken from reference TRBV2 and TRBJ2-2, is EPEVTQTPSHQVTQMGQEVILRCVPISNHLYFYWYRQILGQKVEFLVSFYNNEISEKSEIFDDQFSVERPDGSNFTLKIRSTKLEDSAMYFCASMLGTGGSGELFFGEGSRLTVL.

The chain's CDR3 is CASSEPPPLGQGEYF. The CDR3 DNA reads TGTGCCAGCAGTGAACCCCCCCCCTTAGGACAGGGGGAGTACTTC. The chain carries TRBV2 and TRBJ2-7; 10 bases agree with TRBD1. The germline CDR1 and CDR2 sequences are SNHLY and FYNNEI. The CDR3 runs to 15 residues. J lost 11 bases, V lost 2 bases, and 12 bases had no gene match.

This clone was seen a few times. This chain uses TRBV30 with TRBJ2-1; D uncertain. Trimming pared 0 bases from V and 3 bases from J, leaving 9 bases between. Germline V CDR1 and CDR2: GTSNPN, SVGIG (reference sequence). This CDR3 has 14 amino acids. In DNA form, the CDR3 reads TGTGCCTGGAGTGTACCCGGGTACTACAATGAGCAGTTCTTC. It translates to CAWSVPGYYNEQFF. Using reference TRBV30 and TRBJ2-1 for the parts outside the CDR3, the full variable domain is SQTIHQWPATLVQPVGSPLSLECTVEGTSNPNLYWYRQAAGRGLQLLFYSVGIGQISSEVPQNLSASRPQDRQFILSSKKLLLSDSGFYLCAWSVPGYYNEQFFGPGTRLTVL.

This clone was seen ten or more times. The chain uses TRBV7-2 and TRBJ2-7, with 8 bases matching TRBD1. CDR1 SGHTA and CDR2 FQGNSA come from the germline V gene. The CDR3 consists of 16 residues. Trimming took 2 bases from V and 1 from J; bases not matched to a gene: 7. CDR3 loop: CASSLSEGQGSYEQYF. The CDR3, as DNA: TGTGCCAGCAGCTTAAGTGAAGGACAGGGTTCCTACGAGCAGTACTTC.

V is TRBV27 and J is TRBJ1-4; 10 bases are shared with TRBD1. This CDR3 is 13 amino acids long. V lost 8 bases and J lost 5; bases outside the gene matches: 2. Germline lookup yields CDR1 MNHEY and CDR2 SMNVEV (reference sequence). DNA for the CDR3: TGTGCCAGCCGGACAGGGGGAAATGAAAAACTGTTTTTT. Amino acids: CASRTGGNEKLFF.

The chain joins TRBV2 to TRBJ1-4; the match to TRBD1 covers 9 bases. The V segment lost 6 bases and the J segment 7 bases; nucleotides outside the gene matches: 6. The CDR3 covers 14 residues. Germline CDR1 reads SNHLY; CDR2 reads FYNNEI. For the CDR3, the DNA is TGTGCCAGCAGATCGACAGGGGGATCTGAAAAACTGTTTTTT. Its translation: CASRSTGGSEKLFF. Full variable domain (outside the CDR3, taken from reference TRBV2 and TRBJ1-4): EPEVTQTPSHQVTQMGQEVILRCVPISNHLYFYWYRQILGQKVEFLVSFYNNEISEKSEIFDDQFSVERPDGSNFTLKIRSTKLEDSAMYFCASRSTGGSEKLFFGSGTQLSVL.

There are a few counts of this clone. V is TRBV2 and J is TRBJ2-2; 8 positions match TRBD2. Germline CDR1 is SNHLY and CDR2 is FYNNEI. This CDR3 has 14 amino acids. With V trimmed by 5 bases and J by 5 bases, 4 bases remained unmatched. Written as DNA, the CDR3 is TGTGCCAGCAGTAAGGAGCGGGAGACCGGGGAGCTGTTTTTT. Its protein is CASSKERETGELFF.

V is TRBV7-2 and J is TRBJ2-1; TRBD2 matches at 9 bases. Trimming at V came to 5 bases and at J to 10 bases, leaving 12 bases not matched to a gene. Per the germline V gene, CDR1 is SGHTA and CDR2 is FQGNSA. The CDR3 is made up of 15 amino acids. DNA of the CDR3: TGTGCCAGCAGCCCCCTGGCGGGAGGGCCGGAAGAGCAGTTCTTC. Translated, it gives CASSPLAGGPEEQFF.